Each of the 2 T cell receptor beta chains below was sequenced from the same sample in a study of blood T cell repertoires in COVID-19. This table comes from immunoSEQ multiplex PCR, and its TCRdb copy is limited to in-frame clones, with some not included. The sample has just over 50,000 clones, under 90% seen once; the top ten hold 12% to 15%. Material for sequencing was peripheral blood. The receptor source for this set is a man in his 70s with acute or convalescent COVID-19.

The J gene is TRBJ2-5, the V gene TRBV7-2; 8 bases agree with TRBD2. This CDR3 is 16 amino acids long. J gave up 5 bases and V 1 base, and 9 bases lay outside the gene matches. Germline CDR1 is SGHTA and CDR2 is FQGNSA. CDR3 loop: CASSLGGGGQGETQYF. As DNA, the CDR3 is TGTGCCAGCAGCTTAGGAGGCGGGGGGCAGGGGGAGACCCAGTACTTC.

The rearrangement uses TRBV7-2 and TRBJ1-1, with D unclear. This CDR3 region has 14 residues. V lost 2 bases, J lost 8 bases, and 15 bases lay in between. Germline V gene sequence: CDR1 SGHTA, CDR2 FQGNSA. The CDR3: CASSLTLAPPEAFF. The CDR3, as DNA: TGTGCCAGCAGCTTAACCCTAGCCCCACCCGAAGCTTTCTTT. The variable domain in full, completed from reference TRBV7-2 and TRBJ1-1, reads GAGVSQSPSNKVTEKGKDVELRCDPISGHTALYWYRQSLGQGLEFLIYFQGNSAPDKSGLPSDRFSAERTGGSVSTLTIQRTQQEDSAVYLCASSLTLAPPEAFFGQGTRLTVV.